Presented here are 23 T cell receptor beta chains from one specimen sequenced in a study of blood T cells in healthy people across ages. Together with a sample-barcoded 5' primer, a J-beta primer mix was included in a second PCR lasting roughly 7 to 11 cycles. One entry per CDR3 protein, called by TCRdb with MiXCR from the 5' RACE reads. The table shows fewer than 1,000,000 distinct CDR3 sequences, with around half occurring only once. The material sequenced was blood. The source of these receptors is a man older than 75 in good health.

This clonotype was counted once. The genes are TRBV12-3 or TRBV12-4 and TRBJ2-1, with 9 nucleotides matching TRBD2. V lost 0 bases, J lost 8 bases, and 5 bases stayed unmatched. This CDR3 is 15 amino acids long. The CDR3 sequence is CASSLASGSKDEQFF. CDR3 bases: TGTGCCAGCAGTTTAGCTAGCGGGAGTAAGGATGAGCAGTTCTTC.

For this clonotype: A read error is possible here, since a much larger clone lies one base away. The V call is TRBV5-1, the J call TRBJ2-3; D remains unclear. This CDR3 is built from 14 residues. CDR1 is SGHRS, CDR2 YFSETQ, per germline. As DNA, the CDR3 is TGCGCCAGCAGCTTGGACCGTTACGGAGATGCGCAGTATTTT. Translating it yields CASSLDRYGDAQYF. Based on the CDR3 plus reference TRBV5-1 and TRBJ2-3, the full variable domain is KAGVTQTPRYLIKTRGQQVTLSCSPISGHRSVSWYQQTPGQGLQFLFEYFSETQRNKGNFPGRFSGRQFSNSRSEMNVSTLELGDSALYLCASSLDRYGDAQYFGPGTRLTVL.

Only a few counts were recorded for this clonotype. This chain links TRBV20-1 with TRBJ2-7; 7 positions agree with TRBD2. Germline values: CDR1 DFQATT, CDR2 SNEGSKA (reference sequence). V was clipped by 5 bases and J by 3 bases; unmatched bases: 1. This CDR3 is 11 amino acids long. CDR3 loop: CSAGLVYEQYF. CDR3 nucleotide sequence: TGCAGTGCTGGACTAGTCTACGAGCAGTACTTC.

The CDR3 sequence is CAISRDRDTEAFF. In DNA form, the CDR3 reads TGTGCCATCAGTCGGGACAGAGACACTGAAGCTTTCTTT. This rearrangement joins TRBV10-3 to TRBJ1-1, with 7 nucleotides matching TRBD1. CDR3 length equals 13 residues. The V segment lost 5 bases and the J segment 3 bases; nucleotides outside the gene matches: 3. Germline V gives CDR1 ENHRY, CDR2 SYGVKD.

The chain has TRBV7-2 and TRBJ1-1; no clear D gene. Germline values: CDR1 SGHTA, CDR2 FQGNSA. This CDR3 region has 14 residues. V was cut by 1 base and J by 4 bases, with 10 bases left in between. CDR3 loop: CASSLEGFATEAFF. As DNA, the CDR3 is TGTGCCAGCAGCTTAGAGGGCTTCGCCACTGAAGCTTTCTTT.

This clonotype was observed once. V gene TRBV10-3 combines with J gene TRBJ1-2, with 10 bases identical to TRBD1. This CDR3 contains 15 residues. The V and J ends lost 0 bases and 9 bases, in that order; junction bases with no gene match: 7. Germline V gene data show CDR1 as ENHRY and CDR2 as SYGVKD. This chain's CDR3 is CAISESGLTGGSYTF. For the CDR3, the DNA is TGTGCCATCAGTGAGTCGGGGTTGACAGGGGGCAGCTACACCTTC.

In this sample, this clonotype turned up once. The rearrangement links TRBV3-1 to TRBJ1-2, with 7 bases identical to TRBD1. Germline trimming cut 0 bases from V and 3 bases from J; bases unmatched to any gene: 10. Germline V gene data show CDR1 as LGHDT and CDR2 as YNNKEL (reference sequence). This CDR3 is 17 amino acids long. CDR3: CASSQDRDPGQYYGYTF. CDR3 in DNA: TGTGCCAGCAGCCAAGATCGCGATCCGGGACAGTACTATGGCTACACCTTC.

The table lists this clonotype with a few counts. The chain joins TRBV20-1 to TRBJ1-2, with D possibly being TRBD1 (5 bases). Trimming left V 0 bases short and J 4 bases short, with 9 bases between. The CDR3 covers 13 residues. Germline lookup yields CDR1 DFQATT and CDR2 SNEGSKA (reference sequence). The CDR3 spells CSARDRTLYGYTF. CDR3 nucleotide sequence: TGCAGTGCTAGAGATCGGACACTCTATGGCTACACCTTC.

The rearrangement joins TRBV5-1 to TRBJ1-2; the match to TRBD1 covers 7 bases. With V trimmed by 2 bases and J by 2 bases, 6 bases remained unmatched. The CDR3 contains 15 residues. Germline lookup yields CDR1 SGHRS and CDR2 YFSETQ. The CDR3 DNA sequence: TGCGCCAGCAGCTTACCCGTGACAGGGAACTATGGCTACACCTTC. This gives the protein CASSLPVTGNYGYTF.

The V call is TRBV7-3, the J call TRBJ2-4; D is perhaps TRBD2 (6 bases). CDR3 size: 15 residues. V lost 2 bases and J 13 bases, leaving 21 bases between the germline ends. The germline CDR1 and CDR2 sequences are SGHTA and FQGTGA. CDR3 amino acids: CASSLDLADSGEQYF. The CDR3 region has the DNA TGTGCCAGCAGCTTAGATCTGGCAGATTCGGGGGAGCAGTACTTC.

This clonotype was detected ten times or more. CDR3 nucleotides: TGTGCCAGCAGCGTGGACAGAAATCAGCCCCAGCATTTT. This sequence encodes CASSVDRNQPQHF. The chain recombines TRBV7-2 with TRBJ1-5, with TRBD1 as a possible D gene (6 bases). CDR3 length equals 13 residues. The V end lost 5 bases, the J end lost 4 bases, and 9 bases lay between the germline ends. CDR1 SGHTA and CDR2 FQGNSA come from the germline V gene.

With respect to this clonotype: One end of the junction varies from germline; a read error may be responsible. The J gene is TRBJ2-4, the V gene TRBV7-9, with D hard to call. TRBJ2-7 matches the DNA end more closely, so the J call is doubtful. CDR1 is SEHNR, CDR2 FQNEAQ, per germline (reference sequence). The CDR3 is made up of 13 amino acids. CDR3: CAGSLAPSYEQYF. CDR3 DNA: TGTGCCGGCAGCTTAGCTCCAAGCTACGAGCAGTACTTC.

A note on this clonotype: A clone one base away is much larger, so this may be a read error. The gene calls are TRBV6-6 and TRBJ2-7; a weak D match, TRBD2 (6 bases). Per the germline V gene, CDR1 is MNHNY and CDR2 is SVGAGI (reference sequence). The V end lost 6 bases, the J end lost 4 bases, and 22 bases lay between the germline ends. CDR3 size: 16 residues. This CDR3 is CASRRGRGVGKYEQYF. The CDR3 DNA sequence: TGTGCCAGCAGACGCGGGCGGGGTGTCGGAAAGTACGAGCAGTACTTC.

In regard to this clonotype: A read error may account for a junction end that differs from germline. The chain joins TRBV5-1 to TRBJ2-1; no clear D gene. Germline V gene data show CDR1 as SGHRS and CDR2 as YFSETQ. The CDR3 consists of 14 residues. The CDR3 here is CASSLGQADNEQFF. For the CDR3, the DNA is TGTGCCAGCAGCTTAGGGCAGGCTGACAATGAGCAGTTCTTC.

For this clonotype: At one of its ends the junction is not consistent with the germline gene, which may arise from a read error. The gene calls are TRBV28 and TRBJ2-5; D remains ambiguous. The CDR3 has 10 amino acids. Germline V gene data show CDR1 as MDHEN and CDR2 as SYDVKM. DNA for the CDR3: TGTGCCTGCAGTCACCAGACCCAGTACTTC. Protein product: CACSHQTQYF.

This clonotype was observed a handful of times. CDR3 loop: CASSGGQGDYEQYF. The CDR3 DNA is TGTGCCAGCAGCGGCGGACAGGGGGACTACGAGCAGTACTTC. This chain connects TRBV7-9 to TRBJ2-7; TRBD1 agrees at 10 bases. The CDR3 length is 14 residues. The germline V gene encodes CDR1 SEHNR and CDR2 FQNEAQ (reference sequence). V shed 5 bases and J 3 bases; nucleotides not matched to a gene: 4.

This clonotype was picked up one time. The chain carries TRBV20-1 and TRBJ1-4; D call uncertain. In germline, CDR1 is DFQATT, CDR2 SNEGSKA (reference sequence). The CDR3 consists of 17 residues. The ends were cut back, 0 bases at V and 8 bases at J, with 22 bases in the middle. CDR3 protein: CSARDAGPTPPREKLFF. Written as DNA, the CDR3 is TGCAGTGCTAGAGATGCGGGCCCCACTCCCCCGAGGGAAAAACTGTTTTTT.

The chain has TRBV12-3 or TRBV12-4 and TRBJ2-3; 10 positions agree with TRBD2. Germline trimming cut 7 bases from V and 11 bases from J; bases unmatched to any gene: 15. The CDR3 runs to 15 residues. CDR3 sequence (DNA): TGTGCCAGCACCACTAGCGGGACAAGCACAGATGTGCAGTATTTT. Translation: CASTTSGTSTDVQYF.

This sequence joins TRBV5-1 and TRBJ1-4, with D possibly matching TRBD1 (5 bases). The V and J ends lost 3 bases and 8 bases respectively, with 14 bases between them. Germline V gene data show CDR1 as SGHRS and CDR2 as YFSETQ. This CDR3 is built from 14 residues. This CDR3 reads CASSSDSLAEKLFF. The CDR3 bases are TGCGCCAGCAGCTCCGACAGTCTGGCGGAAAAACTGTTTTTT.

In its sample, this clonotype was seen a few times. The chain uses TRBV28 and TRBJ2-3; D is tentatively TRBD1 or TRBD2 (5 bases each). This CDR3 is 13 amino acids long. Trimming removed 11 bases from V and 0 bases from J, with 12 bases in between. Germline V gives CDR1 MDHEN, CDR2 SYDVKM. The CDR3 spells CASFRGSTDTQYF. The CDR3 region has the DNA TGTGCCTCGTTCCGGGGCAGCACAGATACGCAGTATTTT.

This chain connects TRBV10-3 to TRBJ2-1; no clear D gene. The J call may be in error: the DNA end matches TRBJ2-7 better. Germline V gene data show CDR1 as ENHRY and CDR2 as SYGVKD. The CDR3 has 13 amino acids. The CDR3 loop is CAISDRLSYEQYF. The CDR3 DNA reads TGTGCCATCAGTGACAGGTTGTCCTACGAGCAGTACTTC.

Of note for this clonotype: A much bigger clone sits one base away, suggesting this may be a read error. The chain employs TRBV12-3 or TRBV12-4 and TRBJ2-7, with 9 bases matching TRBD1. This CDR3 region has 15 residues. V shed 11 bases, J shed 7 bases, and the junction held 18 bases outside the gene matches. The CDR3 spells CAGLEWDRDYNEQYF. CDR3 coding DNA: TGTGCCGGCCTAGAGTGGGACAGGGATTACAATGAGCAGTACTTC.

The chain joins TRBV7-3 to TRBJ2-7; tentative D call: TRBD2 (5 bases). The germline gives CDR1 SGHTA, CDR2 FQGTGA. This CDR3 contains 12 residues. Trimming took off 5 bases at V and 9 bases at J, with 14 bases between the two ends. CDR3 DNA sequence: TGTGCCAGCAGCCTCAGCGGTCGTGTGCAGTACTTC. Translation: CASSLSGRVQYF.